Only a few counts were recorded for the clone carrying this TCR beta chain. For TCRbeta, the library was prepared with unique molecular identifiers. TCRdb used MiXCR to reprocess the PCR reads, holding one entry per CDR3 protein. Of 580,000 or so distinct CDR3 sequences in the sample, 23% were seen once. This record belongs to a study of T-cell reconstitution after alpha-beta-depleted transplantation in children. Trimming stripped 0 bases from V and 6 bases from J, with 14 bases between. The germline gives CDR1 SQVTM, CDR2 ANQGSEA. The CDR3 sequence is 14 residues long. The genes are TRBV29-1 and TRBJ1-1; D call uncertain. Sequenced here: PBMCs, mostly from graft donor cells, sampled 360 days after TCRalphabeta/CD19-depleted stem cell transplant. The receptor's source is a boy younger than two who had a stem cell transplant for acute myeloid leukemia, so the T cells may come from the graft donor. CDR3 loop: CSVEDRPLTSEAFF. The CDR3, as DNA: TGCAGCGTTGAAGATCGGCCACTAACTTCTGAAGCTTTCTTT. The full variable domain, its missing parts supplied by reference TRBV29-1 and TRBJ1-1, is SAVISQKPSRDICQRGTSLTIQCQVDSQVTMMFWYRQQPGQSLTLIATANQGSEATYESGFVIDKFPISRPNLTFSTLTVSNMSPEDSSIYLCSVEDRPLTSEAFFGQGTRLTVV.